Listed here are 27 T cell receptor beta chains from one sample, sequenced in a study of post-analysis software for immune sequencing data. No antigen has been identified for these receptors. Sequencing libraries made from TCR beta cDNA carried unique molecular identifiers. TCRdb reanalysed the PCR reads using MiXCR and keeps one entry per CDR3 protein. The repertoire has more than 450,000 distinct CDR3 sequences, about 40% of them found once; the top ten carry 1.5% to 2%. General study results and limits: The study found TRBV5-6, TRBV5-1 and TRBV20-1 among 4 or 5 TRBV segments more frequent in patients than controls.

The material sequenced was blood. Source of these receptors: a girl aged 10 to 17 with multiple sclerosis.

The chain carries TRBV4-2 and TRBJ1-2; D gene unclear. V was cut by 0 bases and J by 1 base, with 12 bases left in between. Germline values: CDR1 LGHNA, CDR2 YNFKEQ. CDR3 size: 16 residues. In nucleotides, the CDR3 is TGTGCCAGCAGCCAAGATAGCCAGGCGATTAACTATGGCTACACCTTC. Protein: CASSQDSQAINYGYTF.

This clonotype was counted between two and nine times. This rearrangement joins TRBV20-1 to TRBJ2-3, with D uncertain. The CDR3 covers 12 residues. From germline, CDR1 is DFQATT and CDR2 SNEGSKA (reference sequence). Trimming left V 2 bases short and J 6 bases short, with 9 bases between. The CDR3 region is CSARPVWDTQYF. CDR3 DNA: TGCAGTGCTAGACCCGTATGGGATACGCAGTATTTT.

The chain employs TRBV5-1 and TRBJ1-1; 8 bases match TRBD1. The CDR3 has 19 residues. V lost 3 bases and J lost 3; bases outside the gene matches: 19. Germline V gene lookup returns CDR1 SGHRS and CDR2 YFSETQ. CDR3 amino acids: CASSSGGWQGAFKDTEAFF. For the CDR3, the DNA is TGCGCCAGCAGCTCGGGGGGGTGGCAGGGGGCGTTTAAAGACACTGAAGCTTTCTTT.

The rearrangement joins TRBV5-1 to TRBJ2-1; maybe TRBD1 (6 bases). V lost 6 bases to trimming and J lost 2 bases, with 12 bases between them. The germline CDR1 and CDR2 sequences are SGHRS and YFSETQ. The CDR3 is 14 amino acids. This CDR3 is CASTQGMAYNEQFF. CDR3 coding DNA: TGCGCCAGCACCCAGGGGATGGCCTACAATGAGCAGTTCTTC.

This rearrangement joins TRBV20-1 to TRBJ1-2, with TRBD1 matching over 7 bases. V lost 3 bases, J lost 5 bases, and 3 bases stayed unmatched. Germline CDR1 and CDR2: DFQATT and SNEGSKA (reference sequence). CDR3 length: 12 amino acids. The CDR3 sequence is CSASGRGYGYTF. The CDR3 region has the DNA TGCAGTGCTAGTGGCAGGGGGTATGGCTACACCTTC.

This clonotype occurred a few times. The J gene is TRBJ2-5, the V gene TRBV12-3 or TRBV12-4; TRBD1 might be the D (6 bases). Trimming cost V 7 bases and J 2 bases, with 11 bases left between them. The length of the CDR3 is 13 residues. This chain's CDR3 is CASMGRGQETQYF. The CDR3 region has the DNA TGTGCCAGCATGGGCAGGGGACAAGAGACCCAGTACTTC.

The rearrangement joins TRBV5-1 to TRBJ1-1, with no clear D. The germline CDR1 and CDR2 sequences are SGHRS and YFSETQ. The CDR3 is made up of 11 amino acids. Trimming cost V 1 base and J 7 bases, with 5 bases left between them. The CDR3 protein is CASSLSNEAFF. The DNA of the CDR3 is TGCGCCAGCAGCTTGAGTAATGAAGCTTTCTTT. The complete variable domain, with remaining parts taken from reference TRBV5-1 and TRBJ1-1, reads KAGVTQTPRYLIKTRGQQVTLSCSPISGHRSVSWYQQTPGQGLQFLFEYFSETQRNKGNFPGRFSGRQFSNSRSEMNVSTLELGDSALYLCASSLSNEAFFGQGTRLTVV.

This clonotype was recorded a few times. This chain uses TRBV4-3 with TRBJ2-5; 8 positions agree with TRBD1. The DNA end is more similar to TRBJ2-7, so the J call may be wrong. This CDR3 is built from 17 residues. Germline CDR1 LGHNA, CDR2 YSLEER. CDR3: CASSQARGGTGFYEQYF. In DNA form, the CDR3 reads TGCGCCAGCAGCCAAGCCCGGGGTGGGACAGGCTTCTACGAGCAGTACTTC.

This clonotype has more than one count but fewer than ten. This sequence joins TRBV12-3 or TRBV12-4 and TRBJ2-7, with a tentative D call TRBD2 (6 bases). V was shortened by 6 bases and J by 4 bases, with 16 bases between the two germline ends. The CDR3 length is 14 residues. In DNA, the CDR3 is TGTGCCAGCAGCACAAGCGGGTGGGGTTACGAGCAGTACTTC. Encoded protein: CASSTSGWGYEQYF.

This clonotype was seen a few times. The chain combines TRBV4-1 with TRBJ1-2; possible D gene TRBD1, 5 bases. The V and J ends lost 2 bases and 8 bases respectively, with 21 bases between them. Germline CDR1 is MGHRA and CDR2 is YSYEKL. The CDR3 length is 16 residues. CDR3: CASSQTGTEEEVGYTF. The CDR3 DNA follows: TGCGCCAGCAGCCAAACCGGGACTGAGGAGGAGGTCGGCTACACCTTC.

The V gene is TRBV6-5, the J gene TRBJ1-1; 7 nucleotides agree with TRBD1. Germline values: CDR1 MNHEY, CDR2 SVGAGI. The CDR3 sequence is 13 residues long. V shed 2 bases and J 11 bases; nucleotides not matched to a gene: 8. CDR3 nucleotides: TGTGCCAGCAGTTACCCTCAGGGGGATAAGGCTTTCTTT. Its protein product is CASSYPQGDKAFF.

The chain joins TRBV5-1 to TRBJ1-1, with D perhaps matching TRBD1 (5 bases). This CDR3 spans 14 amino acids. Germline lookup yields CDR1 SGHRS and CDR2 YFSETQ. The germline V and J ends were trimmed by 7 bases and 2 bases, with 15 bases remaining between them. CDR3 amino acids: CASADQGSNTEAFF. In DNA, the CDR3 is TGCGCCAGCGCAGATCAGGGTTCCAACACTGAAGCTTTCTTT.

This clonotype was counted a few times. The chain recombines TRBV20-1 with TRBJ2-3; D gene uncertain. With 2 bases removed from V and 4 bases from J, the gap between germline ends came to 13 bases. Germline CDR1 is DFQATT and CDR2 is SNEGSKA (reference sequence). This CDR3 is 14 amino acids long. This CDR3 reads CSARPPHLADTQYF. The CDR3 DNA reads as TGCAGTGCTAGACCACCACACCTGGCAGATACGCAGTATTTT.

The chain uses TRBV4-1 and TRBJ2-5; D may be TRBD1 or TRBD2 (5 bases each). The CDR3 totals 14 residues. Germline-derived CDR1 and CDR2 are MGHRA and YSYEKL. The V and J ends lost 5 bases and 5 bases respectively, with 15 bases between them. This CDR3 is CASSGSRGAETQYF. CDR3 sequence (DNA): TGCGCCAGCAGCGGAAGTAGAGGGGCCGAGACCCAGTACTTC.

CDR3 DNA: TGTGCCAGCAGCTACGGGACAGGGGAGACCCAGTACTTC. Amino acids: CASSYGTGETQYF. The rearrangement uses TRBV5-4 and TRBJ2-5, with 9 bases that match TRBD1. The CDR3 spans 13 residues. Germline CDR1 SGHNT, CDR2 YYREEE (reference sequence). With V trimmed by 3 bases and J by 5 bases, 2 bases remained unmatched.

This clonotype was detected a few times. This rearrangement joins TRBV5-5 to TRBJ1-2; weak D call: TRBD1 (6 bases). Germline V gene sequence: CDR1 SGHKS, CDR2 YYEKEE (reference sequence). The V end lost 3 bases, the J end lost 6 bases, and 12 bases lay between the germline ends. The CDR3 extends over 13 amino acids. The CDR3 nucleotides read TGTGCCAGCAGCTGGGGGGCAGACAATGGCTACACCTTC. Its protein product is CASSWGADNGYTF.

V is TRBV29-1 and J is TRBJ2-3; D perhaps matches TRBD2 (7 bases). The CDR3 is 13 residues long. From germline, CDR1 is SQVTM and CDR2 ANQGSEA. Trimming cost V 7 bases and J 6 bases, with 17 bases left between them. CDR3 protein: CSGRGGGTDTQYF. For the CDR3, the DNA is TGCAGCGGTCGGGGAGGGGGAACGGATACGCAGTATTTT.

The chain uses TRBV12-3 or TRBV12-4 and TRBJ1-6; TRBD1 might be the D (6 bases). The CDR3 is 14 residues long. Trimming pared 6 bases from V and 10 bases from J, leaving 16 bases between. The CDR3 here is CASSPTGRGSPLHF. CDR3 nucleotide sequence: TGTGCCAGCAGCCCGACAGGCCGTGGGTCACCCCTCCACTTT.

The gene calls are TRBV9 and TRBJ2-7; 7 bases fit TRBD1. The trim removed 7 bases at V and 5 bases at J, leaving 3 bases unmatched. Germline V gene sequence: CDR1 SGDLS, CDR2 YYNGEE. The CDR3 runs 11 residues. This CDR3 is CASGTEDEQYF. DNA of the CDR3: TGTGCCAGCGGGACAGAGGACGAGCAGTACTTC.

The gene calls are TRBV10-3 and TRBJ2-1; 10 bases are shared with TRBD2. The J call may be in error: the DNA end matches TRBJ2-7 better. The CDR3 sequence is 15 residues long. Germline V gene sequence: CDR1 ENHRY, CDR2 SYGVKD. The CDR3 loop reads CAISGAGGSYNEQYF. Written as DNA, the CDR3 is TGTGCCATCAGTGGAGCGGGAGGGTCCTACAATGAGCAGTACTTC.

Only a few counts were recorded for this clonotype. The chain uses TRBV5-4 and TRBJ1-1, with a weak D call TRBD1 (5 bases). The V end was cut by 0 bases, the J end by 6 bases, with 9 bases between. Germline V gene lookup returns CDR1 SGHNT and CDR2 YYREEE (reference sequence). The CDR3 extends over 13 amino acids. The CDR3 region has the DNA TGTGCCAGCAGCTTGGGGGCGGGGGCTGAAGCTTTCTTT. Its protein is CASSLGAGAEAFF.

The V call is TRBV6-5, the J call TRBJ1-4; the match to TRBD1 covers 8 bases. The trim removed 0 bases at V and 10 bases at J, leaving 7 bases unmatched. The CDR3 extends over 15 amino acids. The V gene's germline CDR1 is MNHEY and CDR2 SVGAGI. The CDR3 loop reads CASSYSSRGPGKLFF. The CDR3 DNA follows: TGTGCCAGCAGTTACTCGTCCAGGGGGCCTGGAAAACTGTTTTTT.

This clonotype appeared a few times. The CDR3 coding sequence is TGTGCCAGCAGCTCGCCAAGGACAGGGCCGGATGGCTACACCTTC. Translating it yields CASSSPRTGPDGYTF. This rearrangement joins TRBV11-2 to TRBJ1-2; TRBD1 matches at 8 bases. After removal of 4 bases from V and 6 bases from J, the junction contained 10 bases not matched to a gene. Germline V gene data show CDR1 as SGHAT and CDR2 as FQNNGV. This CDR3 has 15 residues.

The DNA of the CDR3 is TGTGCCAGCAGTTACTCCGCGGGGAACACTGAAGCTTTCTTT. This sequence encodes CASSYSAGNTEAFF. V and J are TRBV6-5 and TRBJ1-1; D is undetermined. The V gene's germline CDR1 is MNHEY and CDR2 SVGAGI. V was shortened by 0 bases and J by 1 base, with 6 bases between the two germline ends. The CDR3 spans 14 residues.

As for this clonotype: A read error may produce the germline difference seen at one junction end. V and J are TRBV5-1 and TRBJ2-3; the D gene is possibly TRBD2 (6 bases). The CDR3 spans 14 residues. Germline CDR1 is SGHRS and CDR2 is YFSETQ. CDR3 coding DNA: TGCGCCGGCAGCTTCAGCGGGAGCACAGATACGCAGTATTTT. The encoded protein is CAGSFSGSTDTQYF.

Turning to this clonotype: One base away lies a much larger clone, so this may be a sequencing read error. In DNA form, the CDR3 reads TGCGCCAGCAGCTTGATTGGTAGCGGGAGTACTGACAATGGGCAGTTCTTC. As protein: CASSLIGSGSTDNGQFF. This chain links TRBV5-1 with TRBJ2-1; the match to TRBD2 covers 9 bases. CDR1 and CDR2 (germline): SGHRS, YFSETQ. This CDR3 comprises 17 residues.

The V gene is TRBV24-1, the J gene TRBJ2-3, with unresolved D. Looked up from germline, CDR1 is KGHDR and CDR2 is SFDVKD. Trimming took off 1 base at V and 10 bases at J, with 5 bases between the two ends. The CDR3 sequence is 11 residues long. The chain's CDR3 is CATSDFNAQYF. CDR3 DNA sequence: TGTGCCACCAGTGATTTTAATGCGCAGTATTTT.